Detailed here is one T cell receptor (beta chain). The antigen remains undetermined. V lost 0 bases to trimming and J lost 2 bases, with 7 bases between them. In germline, CDR1 is SGHRS, CDR2 YFSETQ. The CDR3 is 14 residues long. This sample is part of a study of T cell responses to AZD1222 COVID-19 vaccine. Study findings and constraints: Clonal diversity was possibly underestimated, and white British individuals and females predominated among donors.

Here immunoSEQ multiplex PCR was the method, and the copy in TCRdb shows in-frame clones only, minus some. The repertoire holds 100,000 to 120,000 clones, with 88% as singletons. This chain joins TRBV5-1 and TRBJ2-3; D is ambiguous. This TCR was sampled from an adult in good health. Sequencing used peripheral blood, obtained on day 0 of AZD1222 vaccination. The CDR3 DNA reads TGCGCCAGCAGCTTGGCCACCCCCACAGATACGCAGTATTTT. It is translated as CASSLATPTDTQYF.